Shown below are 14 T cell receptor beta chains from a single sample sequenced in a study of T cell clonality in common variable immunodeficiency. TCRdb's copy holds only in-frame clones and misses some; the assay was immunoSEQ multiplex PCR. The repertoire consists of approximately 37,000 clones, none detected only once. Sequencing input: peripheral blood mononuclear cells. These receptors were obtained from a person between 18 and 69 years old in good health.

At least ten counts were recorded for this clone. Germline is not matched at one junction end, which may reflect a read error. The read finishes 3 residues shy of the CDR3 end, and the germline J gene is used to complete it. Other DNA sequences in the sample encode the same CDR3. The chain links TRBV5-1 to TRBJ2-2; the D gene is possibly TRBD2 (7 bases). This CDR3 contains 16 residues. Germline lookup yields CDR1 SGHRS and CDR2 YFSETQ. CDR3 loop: CASSPRGGPNTGELFF. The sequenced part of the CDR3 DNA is TGCGCCAGCAGCCCTAGGGGGGGGCCTAACACTGGGGAG.

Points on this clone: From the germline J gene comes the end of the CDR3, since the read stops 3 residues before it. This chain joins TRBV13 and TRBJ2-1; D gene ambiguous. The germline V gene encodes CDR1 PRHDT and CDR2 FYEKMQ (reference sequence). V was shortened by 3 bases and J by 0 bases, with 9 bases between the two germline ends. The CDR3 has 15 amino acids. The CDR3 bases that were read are TGTGCCAGCAGCTTTAAGGTGAGCTCCTACAATGAG. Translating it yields CASSFKVSSYNE. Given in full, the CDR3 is CASSFKVSSYNEQFF.

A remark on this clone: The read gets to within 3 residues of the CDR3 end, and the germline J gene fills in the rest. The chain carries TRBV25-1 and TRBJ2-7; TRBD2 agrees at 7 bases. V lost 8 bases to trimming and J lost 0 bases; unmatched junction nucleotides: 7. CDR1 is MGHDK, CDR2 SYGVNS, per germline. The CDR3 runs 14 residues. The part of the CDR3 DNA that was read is TGTGCCAGCTCGAGGGGCGGGGGCTCCTACGAG. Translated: CASSRGGGSYE. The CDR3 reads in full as CASSRGGGSYEQYF.

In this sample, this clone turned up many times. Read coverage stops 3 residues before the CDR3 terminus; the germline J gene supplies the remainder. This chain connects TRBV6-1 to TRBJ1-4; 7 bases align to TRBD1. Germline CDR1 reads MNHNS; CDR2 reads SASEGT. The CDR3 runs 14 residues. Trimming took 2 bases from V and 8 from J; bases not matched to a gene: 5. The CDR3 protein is CASSELGDREKLFF. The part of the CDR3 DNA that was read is TGTGCCAGCAGTGAACTGGGGGACAGAGAAAAA.

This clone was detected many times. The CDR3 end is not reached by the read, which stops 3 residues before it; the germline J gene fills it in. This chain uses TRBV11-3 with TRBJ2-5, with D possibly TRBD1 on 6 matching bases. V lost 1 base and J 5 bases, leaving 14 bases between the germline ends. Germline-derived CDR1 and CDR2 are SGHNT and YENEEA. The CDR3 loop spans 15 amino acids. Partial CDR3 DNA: TGTGCCAGCAGCTTAGCTCCTCGACAGGATGAGACC. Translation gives CASSLAPRQDET. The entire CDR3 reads CASSLAPRQDETQYF.

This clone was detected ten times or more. CDR3 sequence: CASSQGASSGAEKLFF. The DNA read from the CDR3 is TGTGCCAGCAGCCAAGGGGCGTCGAGCGGTGCCGAAAAA. The chain joins TRBV4-2 to TRBJ1-4, with D unclear. The read ends 3 residues early relative to the CDR3; the germline J gene fills the gap. V was clipped by 1 base and J by 8 bases, with 17 bases between them. Per germline, CDR1 LGHNA and CDR2 YNFKEQ. The CDR3 spans 16 residues.

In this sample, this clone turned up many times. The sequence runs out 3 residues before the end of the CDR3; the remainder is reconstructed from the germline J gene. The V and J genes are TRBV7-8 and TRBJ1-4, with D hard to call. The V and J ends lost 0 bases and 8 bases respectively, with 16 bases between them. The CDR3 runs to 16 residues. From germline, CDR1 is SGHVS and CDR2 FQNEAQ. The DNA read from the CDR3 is TGTGCCAGCAGCTTAGCGGACGGGGTTATCGGCGAAAAA. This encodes CASSLADGVIGEK. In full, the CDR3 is CASSLADGVIGEKLFF.

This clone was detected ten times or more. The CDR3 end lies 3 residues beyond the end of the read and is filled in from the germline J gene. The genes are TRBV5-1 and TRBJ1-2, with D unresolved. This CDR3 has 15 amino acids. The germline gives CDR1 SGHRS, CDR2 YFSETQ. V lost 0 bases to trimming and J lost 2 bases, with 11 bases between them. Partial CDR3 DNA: TGCGCCAGCAGCTTGGAAGGCAGTTACAACTATGGC. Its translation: CASSLEGSYNYG. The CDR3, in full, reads CASSLEGSYNYGYTF.

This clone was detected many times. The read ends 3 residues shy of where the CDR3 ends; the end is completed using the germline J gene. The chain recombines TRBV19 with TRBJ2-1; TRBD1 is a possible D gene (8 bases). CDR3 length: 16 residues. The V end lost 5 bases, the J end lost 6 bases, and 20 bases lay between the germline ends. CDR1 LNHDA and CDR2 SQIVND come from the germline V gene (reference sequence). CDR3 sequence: CASSLSLSGTGNEQFF. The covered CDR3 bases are TGTGCCAGTAGTCTCTCACTCAGCGGGACAGGCAATGAG.

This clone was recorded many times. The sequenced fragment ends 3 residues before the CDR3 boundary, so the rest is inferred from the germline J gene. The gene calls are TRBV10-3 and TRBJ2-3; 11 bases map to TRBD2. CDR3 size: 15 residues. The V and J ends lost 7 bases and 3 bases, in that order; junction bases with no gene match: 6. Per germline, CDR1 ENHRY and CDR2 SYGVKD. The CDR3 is CAINLAGGGTDTQYF. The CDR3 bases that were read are TGTGCCATCAATCTAGCGGGAGGTGGAACAGATACG.

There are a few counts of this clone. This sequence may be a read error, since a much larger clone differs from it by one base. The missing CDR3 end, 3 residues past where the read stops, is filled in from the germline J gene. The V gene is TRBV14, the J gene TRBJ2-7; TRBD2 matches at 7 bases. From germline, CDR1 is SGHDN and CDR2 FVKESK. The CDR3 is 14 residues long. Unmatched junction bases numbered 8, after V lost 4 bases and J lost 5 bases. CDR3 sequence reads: CASSRGGMTNEQYF. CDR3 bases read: TGTGCCAGCAGCCGCGGGGGAATGACCAACGAG.

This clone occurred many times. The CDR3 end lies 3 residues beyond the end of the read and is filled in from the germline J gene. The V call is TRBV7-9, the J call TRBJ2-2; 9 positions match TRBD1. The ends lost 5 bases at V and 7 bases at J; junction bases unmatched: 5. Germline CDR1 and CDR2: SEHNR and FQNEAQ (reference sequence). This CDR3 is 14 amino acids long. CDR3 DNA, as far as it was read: TGTGCCAGCAGCAGGACAGGGGTGAGCGGGGAG. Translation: CASSRTGVSGE. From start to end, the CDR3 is CASSRTGVSGELFF.

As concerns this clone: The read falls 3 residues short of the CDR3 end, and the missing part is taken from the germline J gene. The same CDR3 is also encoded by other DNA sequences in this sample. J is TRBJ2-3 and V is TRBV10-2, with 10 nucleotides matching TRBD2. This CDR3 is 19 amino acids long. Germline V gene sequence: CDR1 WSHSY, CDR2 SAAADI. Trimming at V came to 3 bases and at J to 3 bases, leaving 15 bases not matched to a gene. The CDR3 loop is CASSDRSGGGSGRTDTQYF. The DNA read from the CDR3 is TGCGCCAGCAGTGATCGTTCGGGGGGTGGTAGCGGGAGGACAGATACG.

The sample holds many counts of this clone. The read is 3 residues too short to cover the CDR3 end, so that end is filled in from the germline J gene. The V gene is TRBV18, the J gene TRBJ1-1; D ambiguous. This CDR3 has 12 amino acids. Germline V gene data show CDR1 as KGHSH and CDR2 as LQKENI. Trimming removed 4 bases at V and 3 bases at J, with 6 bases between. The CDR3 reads CASSHRDTEAFF. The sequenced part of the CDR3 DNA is TGTGCCAGCTCACACAGAGACACTGAA.